The next 8 T cell receptor beta chains were all read from a single sample in a study of vaccination and CD4 T cells after COVID-19. Time point given: late sampling 161 to 241 days after vaccination in three convalescent patients. Treatment denoted: roughly 10-day PBMC culture with coronavirus spike peptide pools or control peptides (ViraFEST assay). The antigens for these receptors are not known. Cultured CD4+ T cell DNA was sequenced using the Oncomine TCR Beta short-read assay. TCRdb re-called the PCR reads with MiXCR, one entry per CDR3 protein. The profile shows under 30,000 distinct CDR3 sequences, roughly a third of them singletons. This specimen consisted of CD4+ T cells from blood, cultured in vitro, obtained about 7 months after SARS-CoV-2 vaccination. The receptors derive from a human donor who had recovered from COVID-19.

The table lists this clonotype with a few counts. The rearrangement uses TRBV20-1 and TRBJ1-2, with a weak D call TRBD1 (5 bases). The V end lost 7 bases, the J end lost 2 bases, and 17 bases lay between the germline ends. The length of the CDR3 is 14 residues. Germline V gene sequence: CDR1 DFQATT, CDR2 SNEGSKA (reference sequence). DNA for the CDR3: TGCAGTGGGACATACATGGGTGGAAACTATGGCTACACCTTC. Translation: CSGTYMGGNYGYTF.

The chain links TRBV20-1 to TRBJ2-1, with 11 bases aligning to TRBD2. The ends lost 5 bases at V and 9 bases at J; junction bases unmatched: 15. CDR3 size: 16 residues. The V gene's germline CDR1 is DFQATT and CDR2 SNEGSKA (reference sequence). CDR3 protein: CSAGPRTSGLLSEQFF. In nucleotides, the CDR3 is TGCAGTGCTGGACCCAGGACTAGCGGGTTATTAAGTGAGCAGTTCTTC.

In its sample, this clonotype is medium-sized. CDR3 DNA sequence: TGTGCCAGTAGCAACGACCCGAGTCTAGGGACCCAGTACTTC. Translated, it gives CASSNDPSLGTQYF. V is TRBV19 and J is TRBJ2-5; D remains ambiguous. The V and J ends lost 6 bases and 7 bases respectively, with 18 bases between them. This CDR3 comprises 14 residues. Germline V CDR1 and CDR2: LNHDA, SQIVND (reference sequence).

V usage is TRBV6-4 and J usage is TRBJ1-1; the D gene is possibly TRBD1 (5 bases). Germline V gene lookup returns CDR1 MRHNA and CDR2 SNTAGT. V lost 3 bases and J lost 5, with 16 bases in between. The CDR3 has 15 amino acids. The CDR3 region has the DNA TGTGCCAGCAGTGAAGTATGGGTCAGGGTGACTGAAGCTTTCTTT. As protein: CASSEVWVRVTEAFF.

The V gene is TRBV7-9, the J gene TRBJ1-1, with a tentative D call TRBD1 (5 bases). The V end was cut by 5 bases, the J end by 7 bases, with 11 bases between. Germline V gene data show CDR1 as SEHNR and CDR2 as FQNEAQ (reference sequence). The length of the CDR3 is 12 residues. As DNA, the CDR3 is TGTGCCAGCAGCCTGACAGAAATTGAAGCTTTCTTT. Protein product: CASSLTEIEAFF.

The chain combines TRBV19 with TRBJ2-3; TRBD2 aligns across 9 bases. Germline V CDR1 and CDR2: LNHDA, SQIVND (reference sequence). The length of the CDR3 is 16 residues. Trimming removed 3 bases from V and 0 bases from J; junction bases left unmatched: 4. In DNA form, the CDR3 reads TGTGCCAGTAGTATCACTAGCGGGCCTAGCACAGATACGCAGTATTTT. Translating gives CASSITSGPSTDTQYF. The full variable domain, completed using reference TRBV19 and TRBJ2-3, is DGGITQSPKYLFRKEGQNVTLSCEQNLNHDAMYWYRQDPGQGLRLIYYSQIVNDFQKGDIAEGYSVSREKKESFPLTVTSAQKNPTAFYLCASSITSGPSTDTQYFGPGTRLTVL.

The J gene is TRBJ1-5, the V gene TRBV4-2; TRBD1 might be the D (6 bases). This CDR3 contains 15 residues. Trimming cost V 2 bases and J 3 bases, with 11 bases left between them. Germline V gene data show CDR1 as LGHNA and CDR2 as YNFKEQ. The CDR3 loop is CASSQLQGNNQPQHF. Written as DNA, the CDR3 is TGTGCCAGCAGCCAATTACAGGGAAACAATCAGCCCCAGCATTTT.

The V gene is TRBV20-1, the J gene TRBJ2-1; either TRBD1 or TRBD2 may fit D (5 bases each). Trimming cost V 1 base and J 7 bases, with 17 bases left between them. The CDR3 is 15 amino acids. CDR1 is DFQATT, CDR2 SNEGSKA, per germline (reference sequence). The CDR3 here is CSARVTGTRTNEQFF. The CDR3 bases are TGCAGTGCTAGAGTAACCGGGACCCGAACTAATGAGCAGTTCTTC.